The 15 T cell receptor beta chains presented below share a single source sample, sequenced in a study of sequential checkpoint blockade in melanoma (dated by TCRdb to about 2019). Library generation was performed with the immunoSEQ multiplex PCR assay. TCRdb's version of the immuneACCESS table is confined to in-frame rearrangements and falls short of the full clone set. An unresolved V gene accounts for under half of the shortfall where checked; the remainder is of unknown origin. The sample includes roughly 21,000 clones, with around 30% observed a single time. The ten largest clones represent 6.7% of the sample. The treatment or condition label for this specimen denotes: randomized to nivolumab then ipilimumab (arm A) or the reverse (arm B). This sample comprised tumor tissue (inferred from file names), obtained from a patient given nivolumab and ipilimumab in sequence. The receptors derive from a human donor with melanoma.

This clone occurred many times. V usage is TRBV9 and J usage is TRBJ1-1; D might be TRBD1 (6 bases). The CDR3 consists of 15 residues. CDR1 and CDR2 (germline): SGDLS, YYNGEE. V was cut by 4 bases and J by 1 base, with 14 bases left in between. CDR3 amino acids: CASSMTGEGNTEAFF. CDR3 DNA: TGTGCCAGCAGCATGACAGGAGAGGGGAACACTGAAGCTTTCTTT.

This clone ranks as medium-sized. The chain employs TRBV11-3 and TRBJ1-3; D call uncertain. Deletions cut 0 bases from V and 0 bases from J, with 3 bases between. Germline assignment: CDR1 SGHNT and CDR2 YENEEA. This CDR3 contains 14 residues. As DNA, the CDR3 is TGTGCCAGCAGCTTAGACAGCTCTGGAAACACCATATATTTT. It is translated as CASSLDSSGNTIYF.

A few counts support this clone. The CDR3 is CASSQSGSLTDTQYF. Here the CDR3 DNA reads TGTGCCAGCAGCCAGTCGGGCTCGCTGACAGATACGCAGTATTTT. The chain has TRBV7-6 and TRBJ2-3; D is unclear. With 5 bases removed from V and 3 bases from J, the gap between germline ends came to 15 bases. The CDR3 runs 15 residues. The germline CDR1 and CDR2 sequences are SGHVS and FNYEAQ.

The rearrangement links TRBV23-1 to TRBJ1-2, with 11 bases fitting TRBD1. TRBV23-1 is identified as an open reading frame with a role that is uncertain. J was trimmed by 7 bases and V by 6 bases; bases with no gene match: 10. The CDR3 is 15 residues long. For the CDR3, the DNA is TGCGCCAGCAGCCAAGACAGGGGACAGGGGGGTGGCTACACCTTC. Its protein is CASSQDRGQGGGYTF.

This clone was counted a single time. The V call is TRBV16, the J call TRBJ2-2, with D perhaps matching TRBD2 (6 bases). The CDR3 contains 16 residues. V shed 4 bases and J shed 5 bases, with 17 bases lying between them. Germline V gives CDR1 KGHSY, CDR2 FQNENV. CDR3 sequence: CASSPTSPLTTGELFF. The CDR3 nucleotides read TGTGCCAGCAGCCCAACTAGCCCCCTAACGACCGGGGAGCTGTTTTTT.

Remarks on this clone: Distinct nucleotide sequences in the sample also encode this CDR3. The CDR3 loop reads CATSRDRGSGNTIYF. The DNA of the CDR3 is TGTGCCACCAGCAGAGATCGGGGATCGGGAAACACCATATATTTT. The rearrangement links TRBV15 to TRBJ1-3; D gene ambiguous. The CDR3 runs to 15 residues. Trimming shortened V by 0 bases and J by 4 bases, and 10 bases separated the two germline ends. Germline V CDR1 and CDR2: LNHNV, YYDKDF (reference sequence).

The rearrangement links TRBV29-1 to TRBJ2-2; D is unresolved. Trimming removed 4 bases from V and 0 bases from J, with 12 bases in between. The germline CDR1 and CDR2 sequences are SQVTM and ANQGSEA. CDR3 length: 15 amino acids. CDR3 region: CSVVKRFSNTGELFF. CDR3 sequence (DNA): TGCAGCGTTGTTAAACGCTTTTCGAACACCGGGGAGCTGTTTTTT.

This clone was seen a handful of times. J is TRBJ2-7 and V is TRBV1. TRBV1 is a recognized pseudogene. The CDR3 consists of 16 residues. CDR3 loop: CASSQDGRDGTYEQYF. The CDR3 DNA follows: TGCGCCAGCAGCCAAGACGGCCGAGACGGTACCTACGAGCAGTACTTC.

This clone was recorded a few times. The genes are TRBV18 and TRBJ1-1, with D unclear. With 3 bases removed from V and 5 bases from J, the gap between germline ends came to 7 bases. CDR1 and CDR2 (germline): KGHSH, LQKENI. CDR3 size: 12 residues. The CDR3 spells CASSPEITEAFF. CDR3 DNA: TGTGCCAGCTCACCTGAGATAACTGAAGCTTTCTTT.

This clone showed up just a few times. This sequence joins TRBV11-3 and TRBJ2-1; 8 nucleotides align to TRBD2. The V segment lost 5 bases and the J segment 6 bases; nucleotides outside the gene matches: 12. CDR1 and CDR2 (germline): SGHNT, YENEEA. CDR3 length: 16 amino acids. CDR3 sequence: CASSPREAGALNEQFF. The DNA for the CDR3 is TGTGCCAGCAGCCCTCGTGAAGCGGGAGCGCTCAATGAGCAGTTCTTC.

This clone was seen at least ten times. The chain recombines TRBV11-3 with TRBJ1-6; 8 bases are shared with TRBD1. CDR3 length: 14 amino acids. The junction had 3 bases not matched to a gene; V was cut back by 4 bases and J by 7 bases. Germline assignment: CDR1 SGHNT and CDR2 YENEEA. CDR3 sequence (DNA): TGTGCCAGCAGCTACCGGGACAGGAATTCACCCCTCCACTTT. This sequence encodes CASSYRDRNSPLHF. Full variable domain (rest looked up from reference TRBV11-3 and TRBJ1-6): EAGVVQSPRYKIIEKKQPVAFWCNPISGHNTLYWYLQNLGQGPELLIRYENEEAVDDSQLPKDRFSAERLKGVDSTLKIQPAELGDSAVYLCASSYRDRNSPLHFGNGTRLTVT.

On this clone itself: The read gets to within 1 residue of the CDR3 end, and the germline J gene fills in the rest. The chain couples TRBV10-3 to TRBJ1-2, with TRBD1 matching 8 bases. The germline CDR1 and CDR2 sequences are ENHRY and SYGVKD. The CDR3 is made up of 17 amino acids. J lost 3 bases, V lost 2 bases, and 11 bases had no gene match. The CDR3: CAISEGDRLLPHYGYTF. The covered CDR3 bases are TGTGCCATCAGTGAGGGGGACAGGCTGCTCCCTCACTATGGCTACACC.

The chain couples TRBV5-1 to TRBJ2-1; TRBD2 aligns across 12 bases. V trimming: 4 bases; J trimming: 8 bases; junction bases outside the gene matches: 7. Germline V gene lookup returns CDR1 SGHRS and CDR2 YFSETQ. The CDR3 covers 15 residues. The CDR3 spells CASSQTSGSVYEQFF. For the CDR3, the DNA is TGCGCCAGCAGCCAGACTAGCGGGAGTGTATATGAGCAGTTCTTC.

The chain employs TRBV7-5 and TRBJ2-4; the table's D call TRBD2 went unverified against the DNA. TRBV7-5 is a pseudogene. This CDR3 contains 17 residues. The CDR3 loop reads CASSRTLAGGPMDIQYF. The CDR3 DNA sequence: TGTGCCAGCAGCCGCACGCTAGCGGGAGGGCCCATGGACATTCAGTACTTC.

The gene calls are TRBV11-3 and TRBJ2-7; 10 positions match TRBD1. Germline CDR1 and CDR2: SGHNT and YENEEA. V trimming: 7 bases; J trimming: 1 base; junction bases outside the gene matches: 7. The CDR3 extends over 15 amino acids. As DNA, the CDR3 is TGTGCCAGCACCCAGGACAGGGGGGATTCCTACGAGCAGTACTTC. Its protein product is CASTQDRGDSYEQYF.